The sequence of this TCR beta chain was determined in a study of beta chain features in type 1 diabetes. Notes on the study in general: Shorter TCRB CDR3s, moderately but significantly so, marked every one of the four CD4+ subsets in Type 1 diabetes patients.

There are 15 residues in the CDR3. V lost 1 base and J lost 5; bases outside the gene matches: 5. CDR1 is SGHTA, CDR2 FQGNSA, per germline. A remark on this clone: No antigen is known for it. Other DNA sequences from this sample encode an identical CDR3 as well.

Isolated RNA was reverse transcribed in full, so expressed TCRB transcripts were sequenced. The repertoire was sequenced with immunoSEQ multiplex PCR; TCRdb's copy has only in-frame clones and lacks some. The sample has almost 350,000 clones, 7% to 10% seen once. The V and J genes are TRBV7-2 and TRBJ2-5, with 9 positions matching TRBD2. Sequencing was carried out using central memory CD4+ T cells from blood. The TCR comes from a young man with type 1 diabetes. CDR3 in DNA: TGTGCCAGCAGCTTAGTGGGTAGCGGGGGTGAGACCCAGTACTTC. This codes for CASSLVGSGGETQYF.